The following is a TCR beta chain sequence with its context. The antigen this receptor binds is unknown. The sample originates from a study of cytomegalovirus exposure and HLA in healthy donors (TCRdb year 2017). Looking at the study overall: In an earlier analysis of approximately 500 of the donors, about 260 Gb of sequence data and roughly 100 million unique TCR beta sequences from about 190 million T cells were reported. Roughly 300 gigabases of sequencing data and approximately 80 million unique TCR sequences were included in an early release covering about 600 HLA-typed donors. Of the roughly 400 genotyped donors, roughly 80% fell in the genetic ancestry cluster associated with self-reported Caucasian donors. The study was designed to test whether signatures of past pathogen exposure could be identified by cataloging public T cell receptors. The study used immunosequencing to profile the T cell repertoires of about 670 subjects and linked those repertoires to cytomegalovirus serostatus. Besides the first cohort of roughly 700 subjects, a separate validation cohort made up of over 100 different subjects was used. To predict cytomegalovirus infection status, the study combined high-throughput TCR immunosequencing, statistical association of individual TCRs with disease status, and machine learning. A later analysis re-analyzed previously published TCR beta repertoires from about 600 donors and added high-resolution HLA genotyping to study TCR occurrence patterns. The later analysis used no new phenotypic data to find candidate immune exposures, relying instead on TCR beta sequences and their occurrence across donors. An earlier analysis of some 500 of the donors used high-throughput TCR beta sequencing to judge whether each TCR beta V gene segment behaved as functional or pseudogenic. Alongside the repertoire data, information on donor age, sex, ethnicity and CMV serostatus was compiled. In a later genetic analysis, genome-wide SNP genotypes for about three fifths of the roughly 670 donors were used, and that subset was treated as a discovery cohort. All discovery cohort repertoires had been generated on a single sequencing platform. HLA typing included class I and class II loci at four-digit resolution. The number of typed donors differed by locus: about 620-640 for A, B, C, DRB1 and DQB1; 500 to 550 for DQA1; 606 for DPA1; and 400 to 480 for DPB1. About five DR-DQ haplotypes were treated as single units for association and clustering because of strong linkage in the cohort. Across 300 to 400 genotyped donors of the cohort, an average of 235,054 unique TCR beta nucleotide sequences per donor were sequenced, and 15% to 20% of those sequences were non-productive.

The protocol used for the library was the immunoSEQ multiplex PCR assay. The multiplex PCR relied on a mix of 60 forward primers for TCR Vbeta segments and 13 reverse primers for TCR Jbeta segments. Amplification of the CDR3 region of rearranged TCR beta genes was performed with a multiplex PCR assay on genomic DNA. On the Illumina HiSeq System, the amplified TCR beta libraries were sequenced as 87-base-pair reads. Per the original workflow: Across the 670 or so repertoires, a later analysis counted approximately 83 million unique TCR beta chains, roughly 11 million of which were shared by at least two donors. To remove PCR and sequencing errors, raw reads were error-corrected and collapsed into unique sequences using a nearest-neighbor algorithm that merged closely related sequences. CDR3 sequences were aligned to IMGT reference sequences to assign V, D and J gene segments. For a sequence to be retained, a match of at least six nucleotides to both a V gene segment and a J gene segment was required. Rearrangements were called productive when the CDR3 lacked stop codons and stayed in frame with V and J; all others were non-productive. CDR3 was defined by IMGT convention, running from the second conserved V-encoded cysteine to the conserved J-encoded phenylalanine. Sequences without an unambiguous match to a single V gene segment were excluded from the earlier analysis of 500 to 700 of the donors. In an earlier analysis of roughly 500 of the donors, V segments were called functional above 56.7% productive rearrangements and were called segregating when the between-donor standard deviation exceeded 5%. A statistical classification framework was built for diagnosing cytomegalovirus status from the catalog of TCR beta chain sequences. A later analysis assigned V and J genes by comparing TCR nucleotide sequences with IMGT/GENE-DB human TR gene sequences. In a later analysis, CDR3 sequences and most-parsimonious VDJ recombination scenarios were assigned using the TCRdist pipeline. A later analysis defined each TCR beta chain by its CDR3 amino acid sequence plus V-gene family, and excluded reads lacking a unique V-gene family. As a way to deal with suspected cross-contamination and a sequencing artifact, a later analysis dropped 640 or so nucleotide sequences that were highly shared and had low generation probability. In a later analysis, a clonal expansion index for each public chain was calculated from normalized within-repertoire ranks of inferred template counts. A later analysis computed generation probabilities with a VDJ recombination model fitted to out-of-frame rearrangements, and checked the results against IGoR. In a later analysis, TCR-TCR, TCR-HLA and TCR-CMV co-occurrence was scored with hypergeometric tests, and a repertoire-size bias correction was applied to TCR pairs. A later analysis estimated false discovery rates by permuting HLA or CMV assignments 20 times. In a later analysis, co-occurring TCRs were grouped using DBSCAN, and TCRdist sequence similarity was added for clustering within HLA-allele-positive subsets. Repertoires with fewer than 30,000 or more than 120,000 public chains were left out of co-occurrence clustering, as were about 5 repertoires with anomalous nucleotide sharing. The table comes from immuneACCESS by way of TCRdb, which keeps in-frame sequences with V and J called. Part of the clones is missing from these tables; in studies checked, under half for an unresolved V gene and the rest for unknown reasons. V and J calls and clone size are as listed in that table; D and trimming were resolved from the DNA. In this sample's table one finds tens of thousands of clones. The top ten constitute approximately 3.9% of the sample.

From the cysteine through the phenylalanine, the CDR3 covers 13 amino acids. This entry keeps only the CDR3 DNA: 39 bases, framed from base 1. Trimming removed 3 bases from V and 2 bases from J, leaving 11 bases between the germline ends. Per the germline V gene, SQVTM is the CDR1 and ANQGSEA is the CDR2. The cohort consisted of fewer than 700 healthy bone marrow donors. At the time of sampling, all cohort members were nominally healthy, though unrecorded immune exposures were likely present. The donor was CMV seropositive and was included in the group of some 290 seropositive cohort members. Each donor provided a peripheral blood sample, and peripheral blood mononuclear cells were used for TCR beta sequencing. Genomic DNA was extracted from the blood cell samples with the Qiagen DNeasy Blood Extraction Kit. What the authors observed across the whole study: In a later genetic analysis, fewer N-insertions in productive TCRs were reported among donors in an Asian-associated ancestry cluster than the approximately 710-donor mean. When HLA alleles, especially DR and DQ, strongly co-occurred, attributing TCR associations to individual alleles was difficult. HLA typing was unavailable for some donors at each locus, so association tests used only the typed subset. In both the original and validation cohorts, the classifier was reported to diagnose cytomegalovirus status with high specificity and sensitivity. The presence/absence analyses assumed that sequencing depth was roughly uniform across donors, and that assumption may not be true. An association between a missense DCLRE1C variant and V-gene and J-gene trimming of TCR beta chains was found in a later genetic analysis and replicated in an independent cohort. In the study, about 150 TCR beta chains were listed as associated with cytomegalovirus. Correlated functional status among segregating V segments might be attributable to linkage disequilibrium, but an unknown experimental factor could not be ruled out. In a later analysis, most CMV-associated TCR beta chains were found to appear HLA-restricted, with HLA associations seemingly driven largely by CMV exposure. Most TCR sequences were observed very rarely across donors, whereas some public TCRs were present in many individuals. Because the 87-base-pair reads could not distinguish some IMGT-functional V segments, including TRBV6-2 and TRBV6-3, those segments were excluded. A group of highly shared sequence variants was considered likely to be a technical artifact of the sequencing pipeline. Specific HLA alleles were associated with 15,000 to 20,000 TCR beta sequences at a false discovery rate of 0.05 in a later analysis. Compared with equally common non-associated chains, HLA-associated TCR beta chains in a later analysis were more clonally expanded and had lower generation probabilities. This cohort had only TCR beta chains sequenced, and the lack of alpha or paired-chain data limited which features could be detected. A few of the identified cytomegalovirus-associated TCR beta chains were confirmed in vitro to be specific for cytomegalovirus antigens. The authors suggested that the approach could potentially be generalized to other disease states and immunological phenotypes. The only immune exposure information available for the cohort was CMV serostatus. In a later analysis, the rate of TCR association differed among HLA loci, with DRB1 alleles having the most associated TCRs and HLA-C alleles having the fewest. Because counts were too low, seventeen rarely observed V segments, including chromosome 9 orphons, were left out of the earlier analysis of about 500 of the donors. In an earlier analysis of some 500 of the donors, most TCR beta V segments were observed in productive rearrangements about 87% or about 30% of the time, broadly matching IMGT annotations. In a later analysis, several top co-occurrence clusters were reported to appear linked to parvovirus B19, influenza, CMV and Epstein-Barr virus. A further reported finding was that TCR beta sequences accurately predicted the HLA-A and HLA-B alleles for most subjects in the first cohort.

The receptor chain draws on TRBV29-1 and TRBJ2-7, and possibly TRBD2, on 6 matching bases. The sample was PBMCs. The source of this sequence is a female donor in good health and CMV-seropositive. The CDR3 has the sequence CSVDAGSAYEQYF. DNA sequence: TGCAGCGTTGACGCGGGGAGCGCCTACGAGCAGTACTTC.